One and the same sample provided the 24 T cell receptor beta chains below, sequenced in a study of high-grade serous ovarian cancer treatment subgroups. The assay was immunoSEQ multiplex PCR, and TCRdb's table has in-frame clones only and misses some. This sample has 1,900 or so clones, with 80% to 85% found just once. The tumor samples were collected prior to definitive surgery or chemotherapy. Sequences were obtained from tumor tissue. Every receptor here comes from a human donor with high-grade serous ovarian cancer.

The rearrangement links TRBV18 to TRBJ2-7, with 11 bases lining up with TRBD2. Trimming removed 3 bases from V and 5 bases from J; junction bases left unmatched: 6. CDR3 length: 15 amino acids. CDR1 is KGHSH, CDR2 LQKENI, per germline. DNA of the CDR3: TGTGCCAGCTCACCTAGCGGGAGGGCGGTCCACGAGCAGTACTTC. Residues: CASSPSGRAVHEQYF.

The chain recombines TRBV7-2 with TRBJ2-3, with D possibly matching TRBD1 (8 bases). Trimming took off 3 bases at V and 0 bases at J, with 13 bases between the two ends. In germline, CDR1 is SGHTA, CDR2 FQGNSA. This CDR3 contains 16 residues. CDR3 in DNA: TGTGCCAGCAGCTTCGACAGGGGAGGGAGCACAGATACGCAGTATTTT. Protein product: CASSFDRGGSTDTQYF.

The chain joins TRBV7-9 to TRBJ1-2; 7 bases line up with TRBD1. The V gene end was trimmed by 5 bases and the J gene end by 8 bases; junction bases not matched to a gene: 17. The length of the CDR3 is 16 residues. Germline CDR1 is SEHNR and CDR2 is FQNEAQ (reference sequence). The CDR3 DNA is TGTGCCAGCAGCCTAATGGAATTACAGGGGAGTCGCGGCTACACCTTC. It is translated as CASSLMELQGSRGYTF.

The chain combines TRBV10-3 with TRBJ2-1; D perhaps matches TRBD2 (6 bases). The CDR3 runs 16 residues. The V gene lost 0 bases and the J gene lost 6 bases, with 15 bases spanning the gap. The germline V gene has CDR1 ENHRY and CDR2 SYGVKD. CDR3 region: CAISESMRGVFNEQFF. The CDR3, as DNA: TGTGCCATCAGTGAGTCGATGCGGGGAGTCTTCAATGAGCAGTTCTTC.

This clone appeared a few times. The CDR3, as DNA: TGTGCCAGCAGCAACCTGGGGTGGAGCACTGAAGCTTTCTTT. Amino acids: CASSNLGWSTEAFF. The chain couples TRBV5-5 to TRBJ1-1; no reliable D call. Per the germline V gene, CDR1 is SGHKS and CDR2 is YYEKEE (reference sequence). The CDR3 extends over 14 amino acids. V shed 4 bases and J shed 4 bases, with 14 bases lying between them.

V gene TRBV29-1 combines with J gene TRBJ2-5, with D possibly matching TRBD1 (5 bases). This CDR3 has 12 amino acids. Germline lookup yields CDR1 SQVTM and CDR2 ANQGSEA. Trimming cost V 4 bases and J 4 bases, with 10 bases left between them. The CDR3 nucleotides read TGCAGCGTTGCAGGGTTGGTAGAGACCCAGTACTTC. This codes for CSVAGLVETQYF.

The V and J genes are TRBV28 and TRBJ1-2, with 10 positions matching TRBD1. Trimming at V came to 5 bases and at J to 2 bases, leaving 5 bases not matched to a gene. The CDR3 totals 15 residues. The germline CDR1 and CDR2 sequences are MDHEN and SYDVKM. CDR3 sequence reads: CASSPLGQGNYGYTF. CDR3 bases: TGTGCCAGCAGTCCCCTGGGACAGGGGAACTATGGCTACACCTTC.

This chain connects TRBV5-3 to TRBJ1-2; D perhaps matches TRBD1 (5 bases). TRBV5-3 is an open reading frame, and its role is uncertain. This CDR3 has 14 amino acids. V lost 0 bases and J 5 bases, leaving 11 bases between the germline ends. In DNA form, the CDR3 reads TGTGCCAGAAGCTTGGTACCGGAGGGGTATGGCTACACCTTC. Translating gives CARSLVPEGYGYTF.

The chain is built from TRBV19 and TRBJ1-5; weak D call: TRBD1 (6 bases). Trimming took 6 bases from V and 0 from J, leaving 12 bases between them. Germline V lookup: CDR1 LNHDA, CDR2 SQIVND (reference sequence). This CDR3 contains 15 residues. The CDR3 spells CASRADSHSNQPQHF. The CDR3 DNA reads as TGTGCCAGTAGGGCGGACAGTCATAGCAATCAGCCCCAGCATTTT. The full variable domain, its missing parts supplied by reference TRBV19 and TRBJ1-5, is DGGITQSPKYLFRKEGQNVTLSCEQNLNHDAMYWYRQDPGQGLRLIYYSQIVNDFQKGDIAEGYSVSREKKESFPLTVTSAQKNPTAFYLCASRADSHSNQPQHFGDGTRLSIL.

This clone was seen once. The chain joins TRBV9 to TRBJ2-5; no firm D call. V was pared by 0 bases and J by 5 bases, with 14 bases between. This CDR3 comprises 15 residues. The germline V gene encodes CDR1 SGDLS and CDR2 YYNGEE. DNA of the CDR3: TGTGCCAGCAGCGTAGGCGGTGGGGTAGATGAGACCCAGTACTTC. Amino acid sequence: CASSVGGGVDETQYF. The whole variable domain, filled in from reference TRBV9 and TRBJ2-5, reads DSGVTQTPKHLITATGQRVTLRCSPRSGDLSVYWYQQSLDQGLQFLIQYYNGEERAKGNILERFSAQQFPDLHSELNLSSLELGDSALYFCASSVGGGVDETQYFGPGTRLLVL.

The chain couples TRBV5-4 to TRBJ2-1; possible D gene TRBD2, 6 bases. V lost 0 bases, J lost 6 bases, and 10 bases lay in between. This CDR3 has 14 amino acids. Germline assignment: CDR1 SGHNT and CDR2 YYREEE (reference sequence). This CDR3 is CASSLGWGGNEQFF. CDR3 DNA sequence: TGTGCCAGCAGCTTGGGGTGGGGAGGCAATGAGCAGTTCTTC.

This chain connects TRBV2 to TRBJ1-6; 9 nucleotides align to TRBD1. V gave up 8 bases and J gave up 7 bases; unmatched junction bases: 6. CDR1 is SNHLY and CDR2 is FYNNEI in the germline V gene. The CDR3 has 14 residues. The CDR3 DNA follows: TGTGCCAGCTCAGGACAGGGGAGAAATTCACCCCTCCACTTT. It translates to CASSGQGRNSPLHF.

This clone occurred once. V gene TRBV27 combines with J gene TRBJ1-1; D possibly corresponds to TRBD1 (5 bases). V was pared by 6 bases and J by 4 bases, with 18 bases between. Germline V gene data show CDR1 as MNHEY and CDR2 as SMNVEV (reference sequence). There are 15 residues in the CDR3. This chain's CDR3 is CASRPRQGWATEAFF. As DNA, the CDR3 is TGTGCCAGCAGACCTAGGCAGGGATGGGCCACTGAAGCTTTCTTT.

This chain joins TRBV5-1 and TRBJ2-3; unclear D gene. Germline V CDR1 and CDR2: SGHRS, YFSETQ. CDR3 length: 11 residues. Trimming left V 2 bases short and J 7 bases short, with 5 bases between. This chain's CDR3 is CASSFSNTQYF. CDR3 sequence (DNA): TGCGCCAGCAGCTTCTCGAATACGCAGTATTTT.

The chain combines TRBV29-1 with TRBJ1-1, with TRBD1 as a possible D gene (5 bases). Germline CDR1 is SQVTM and CDR2 is ANQGSEA. V lost 7 bases and J lost 1, with 13 bases in between. The CDR3 contains 13 residues. CDR3 loop: CSANPQGNTEAFF. The DNA of the CDR3 is TGCAGCGCCAACCCGCAGGGGAACACTGAAGCTTTCTTT.

This clone was seen more than once but under ten times. The chain has TRBV28 and TRBJ1-1; D unresolved. Per the germline V gene, CDR1 is MDHEN and CDR2 is SYDVKM. CDR3 length: 15 amino acids. The V end lost 5 bases, the J end lost 5 bases, and 18 bases lay between the germline ends. CDR3 nucleotide sequence: TGTGCCAGCAGTGCCCGAGTACCCGGAGCTACTGAAGCTTTCTTT. This encodes CASSARVPGATEAFF. Using reference TRBV28 and TRBJ1-1 for the parts outside the CDR3, the full variable domain is DVKVTQSSRYLVKRTGEKVFLECVQDMDHENMFWYRQDPGLGLRLIYFSYDVKMKEKGDIPEGYSVSREKKERFSLILESASTNQTSMYLCASSARVPGATEAFFGQGTRLTVV.

The chain employs TRBV4-1 and TRBJ2-3, with no clear D. The germline V gene encodes CDR1 MGHRA and CDR2 YSYEKL. Trimming took 6 bases from V and 2 from J, leaving 18 bases between them. CDR3 size: 16 residues. Here the CDR3 DNA reads TGCGCCAGCAGAGGGCTGGCGGTCGCTCCCACAGATACGCAGTATTTT. Encoded protein: CASRGLAVAPTDTQYF.

The chain carries TRBV4-3 and TRBJ1-4, with no clear D. CDR1 LGHNA and CDR2 YSLEER come from the germline V gene. V lost 0 bases to trimming and J lost 7 bases, with 12 bases between them. The length of the CDR3 is 15 residues. The CDR3 loop is CASSQEQKRGEKLFF. Written as DNA, the CDR3 is TGCGCCAGCAGCCAAGAGCAGAAGCGAGGTGAAAAACTGTTTTTT.

The V gene is TRBV25-1, the J gene TRBJ2-2; 10 bases line up with TRBD2. CDR3 length: 15 amino acids. The junction had 6 bases not matched to a gene; V was cut back by 4 bases and J by 7 bases. Germline V gene data show CDR1 as MGHDK and CDR2 as SYGVNS. CDR3 DNA sequence: TGTGCCAGCAGTGGGCTAGCGGGAGCGGGCGGGGAGCTGTTTTTT. This encodes CASSGLAGAGGELFF.

V usage is TRBV4-3 and J usage is TRBJ2-7, with TRBD2 matching 7 bases. Per germline, CDR1 LGHNA and CDR2 YSLEER. The CDR3 has 15 residues. V lost 6 bases, J lost 8 bases, and 16 bases stayed unmatched. DNA of the CDR3: TGCGCCAGCAGACCTTGGAGCGGGGACCTTACACAGCAGTACGTC. It encodes CASRPWSGDLTQQYV.

The chain uses TRBV6-5 and TRBJ1-5, with D perhaps TRBD1 (5 bases). This CDR3 contains 13 residues. Trimming left V 4 bases short and J 3 bases short, with 7 bases between. Per germline, CDR1 MNHEY and CDR2 SVGAGI. CDR3 in amino acids: CASSSGHNQPQHF. The CDR3 DNA follows: TGTGCCAGCAGTTCGGGGCACAATCAGCCCCAGCATTTT.

The chain uses TRBV6-1 and TRBJ1-5; D remains unclear. The CDR3 covers 11 residues. V lost 6 bases, J lost 5 bases, and 5 bases lay in between. Germline V gene sequence: CDR1 MNHNS, CDR2 SASEGT. Written as DNA, the CDR3 is TGTGCCAGCAGCTCTCATCAGCCCCAGCATTTT. Residues: CASSSHQPQHF.

This chain uses TRBV15 with TRBJ2-3; 10 bases fit TRBD1. Germline loops: CDR1 LNHNV, CDR2 YYDKDF (reference sequence). There are 16 residues in the CDR3. Trimming at V came to 0 bases and at J to 4 bases, leaving 4 bases not matched to a gene. CDR3 loop: CATSRDPGQGPDTQYF. The CDR3 coding sequence is TGTGCCACCAGCAGAGATCCGGGACAGGGGCCAGATACGCAGTATTTT.

The V gene is TRBV6-1, the J gene TRBJ1-1, with D possibly TRBD1 on 6 matching bases. From germline, CDR1 is MNHNS and CDR2 SASEGT. The CDR3 is made up of 14 amino acids. Trimming stripped 6 bases from V and 2 bases from J, with 13 bases between. The DNA of the CDR3 is TGTGCCAGCAGCTCGGACAGCACCAACACTGAAGCTTTCTTT. This translates into CASSSDSTNTEAFF.